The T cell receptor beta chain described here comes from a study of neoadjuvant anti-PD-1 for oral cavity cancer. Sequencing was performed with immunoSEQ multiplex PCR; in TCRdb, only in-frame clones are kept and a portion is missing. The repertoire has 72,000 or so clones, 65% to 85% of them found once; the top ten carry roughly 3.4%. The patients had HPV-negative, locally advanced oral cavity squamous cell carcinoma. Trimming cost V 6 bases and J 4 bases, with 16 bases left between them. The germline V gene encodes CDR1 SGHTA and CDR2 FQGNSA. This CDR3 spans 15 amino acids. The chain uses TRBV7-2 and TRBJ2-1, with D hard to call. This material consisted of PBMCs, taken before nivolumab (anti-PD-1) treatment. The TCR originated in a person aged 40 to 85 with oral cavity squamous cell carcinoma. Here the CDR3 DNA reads TGTGCCAGCAGGGGTGGGTTCCGCCCGTACAATGAGCAGTTCTTC. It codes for CASRGGFRPYNEQFF. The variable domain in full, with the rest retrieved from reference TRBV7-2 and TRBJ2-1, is GAGVSQSPSNKVTEKGKDVELRCDPISGHTALYWYRQSLGQGLEFLIYFQGNSAPDKSGLPSDRFSAERTGGSVSTLTIQRTQQEDSAVYLCASRGGFRPYNEQFFGPGTRLTVL.